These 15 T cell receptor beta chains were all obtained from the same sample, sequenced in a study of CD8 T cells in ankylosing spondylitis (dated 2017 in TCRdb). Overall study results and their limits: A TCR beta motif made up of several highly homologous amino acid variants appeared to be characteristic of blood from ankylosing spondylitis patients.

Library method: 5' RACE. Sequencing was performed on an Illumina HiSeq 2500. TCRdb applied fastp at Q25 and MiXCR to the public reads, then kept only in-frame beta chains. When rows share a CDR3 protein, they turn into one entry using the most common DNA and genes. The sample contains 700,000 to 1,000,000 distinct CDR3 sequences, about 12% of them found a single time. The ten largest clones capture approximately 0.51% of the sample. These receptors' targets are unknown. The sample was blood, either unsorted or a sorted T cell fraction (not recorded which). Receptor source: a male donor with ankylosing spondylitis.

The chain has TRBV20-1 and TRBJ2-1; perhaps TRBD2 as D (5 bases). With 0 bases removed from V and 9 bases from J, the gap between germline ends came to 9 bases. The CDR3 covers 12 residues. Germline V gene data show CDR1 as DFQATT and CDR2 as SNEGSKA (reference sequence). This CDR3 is CSARDPAVEQFF. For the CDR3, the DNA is TGCAGTGCTAGAGATCCAGCGGTTGAGCAGTTCTTC.

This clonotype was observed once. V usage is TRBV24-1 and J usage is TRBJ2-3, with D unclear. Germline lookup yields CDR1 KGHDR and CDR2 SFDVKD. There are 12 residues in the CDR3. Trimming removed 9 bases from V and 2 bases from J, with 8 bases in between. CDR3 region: CATGGFTDTQYF. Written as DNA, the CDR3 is TGTGCCACCGGCGGATTCACAGATACGCAGTATTTT.

In DNA, the CDR3 is TGTGCCAGCAGCCGAAAAGGGGTGCACGAGCAGTACTTC. This encodes CASSRKGVHEQYF. J is TRBJ2-7 and V is TRBV7-2; tentatively, D is TRBD1 (5 bases). V shed 5 bases and J shed 5 bases, with 13 bases lying between them. This CDR3 comprises 13 residues. The germline gives CDR1 SGHTA, CDR2 FQGNSA.

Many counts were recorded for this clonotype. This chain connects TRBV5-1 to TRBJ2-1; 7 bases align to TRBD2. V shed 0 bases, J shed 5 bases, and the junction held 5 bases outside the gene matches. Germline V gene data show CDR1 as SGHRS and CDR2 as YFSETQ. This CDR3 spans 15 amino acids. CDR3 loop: CASSLEPSGDNEQFF. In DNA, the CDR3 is TGCGCCAGCAGCTTGGAGCCTAGCGGAGACAATGAGCAGTTCTTC.

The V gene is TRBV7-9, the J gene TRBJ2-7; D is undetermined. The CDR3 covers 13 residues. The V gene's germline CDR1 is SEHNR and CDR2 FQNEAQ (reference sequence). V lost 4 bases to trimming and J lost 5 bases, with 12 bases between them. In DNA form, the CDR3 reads TGTGCCAGCAGCTACGCACCGGCGGACGAGCAGTACTTC. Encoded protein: CASSYAPADEQYF.

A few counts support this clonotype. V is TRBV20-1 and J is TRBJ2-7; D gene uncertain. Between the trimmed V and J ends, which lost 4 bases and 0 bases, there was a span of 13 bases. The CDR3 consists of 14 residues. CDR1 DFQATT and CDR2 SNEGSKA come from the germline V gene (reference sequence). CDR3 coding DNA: TGCAGTGCTACCCGCCAATGGAGCTCCTACGAGCAGTACTTC. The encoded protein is CSATRQWSSYEQYF.

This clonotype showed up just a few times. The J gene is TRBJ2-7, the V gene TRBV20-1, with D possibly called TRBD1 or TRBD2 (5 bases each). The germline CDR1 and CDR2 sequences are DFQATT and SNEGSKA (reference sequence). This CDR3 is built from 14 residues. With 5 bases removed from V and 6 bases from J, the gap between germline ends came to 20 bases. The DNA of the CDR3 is TGCAGTGCTTCTAAAGGGAGTAGGGGAGTCGAGCAGTACTTC. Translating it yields CSASKGSRGVEQYF.

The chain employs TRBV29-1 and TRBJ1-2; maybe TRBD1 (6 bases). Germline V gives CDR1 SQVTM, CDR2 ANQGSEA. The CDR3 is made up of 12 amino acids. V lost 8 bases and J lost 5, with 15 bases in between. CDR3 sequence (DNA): TGCAGCAGTGGGGGGACAAAGTATGGCTACACCTTC. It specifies CSSGGTKYGYTF. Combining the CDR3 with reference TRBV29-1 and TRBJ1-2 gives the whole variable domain SAVISQKPSRDICQRGTSLTIQCQVDSQVTMMFWYRQQPGQSLTLIATANQGSEATYESGFVIDKFPISRPNLTFSTLTVSNMSPEDSSIYLCSSGGTKYGYTFGSGTRLTVV.

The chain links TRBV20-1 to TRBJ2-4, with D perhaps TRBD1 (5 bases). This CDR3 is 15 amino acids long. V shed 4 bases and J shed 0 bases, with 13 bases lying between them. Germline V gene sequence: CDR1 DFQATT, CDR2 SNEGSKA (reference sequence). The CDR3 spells CSAKKDSLAKNIQYF. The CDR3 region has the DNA TGCAGTGCTAAAAAAGACAGTTTAGCCAAAAACATTCAGTACTTC.

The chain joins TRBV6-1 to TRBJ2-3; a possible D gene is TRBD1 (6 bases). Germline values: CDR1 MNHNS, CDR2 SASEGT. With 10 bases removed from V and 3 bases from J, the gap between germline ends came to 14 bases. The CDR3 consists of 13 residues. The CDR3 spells CATGLQGTDTQYF. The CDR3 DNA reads TGTGCCACCGGCCTACAGGGAACAGATACGCAGTATTTT.

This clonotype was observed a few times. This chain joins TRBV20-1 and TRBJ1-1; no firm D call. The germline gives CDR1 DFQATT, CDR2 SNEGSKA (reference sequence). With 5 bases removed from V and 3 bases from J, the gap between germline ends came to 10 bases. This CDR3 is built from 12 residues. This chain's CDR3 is CSAVGSYTEAFF. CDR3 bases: TGCAGTGCTGTGGGCAGTTACACTGAAGCTTTCTTT.

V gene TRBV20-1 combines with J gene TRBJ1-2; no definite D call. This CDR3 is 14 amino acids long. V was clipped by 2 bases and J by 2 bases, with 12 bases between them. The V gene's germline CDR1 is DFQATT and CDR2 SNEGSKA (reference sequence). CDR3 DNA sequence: TGCAGTGCTAGACAGGCACCCACGAACTATGGCTACACCTTC. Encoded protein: CSARQAPTNYGYTF.

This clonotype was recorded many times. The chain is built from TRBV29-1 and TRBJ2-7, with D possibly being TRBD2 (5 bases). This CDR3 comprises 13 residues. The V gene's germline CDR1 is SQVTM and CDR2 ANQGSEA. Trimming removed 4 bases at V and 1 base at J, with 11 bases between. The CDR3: CSVVRGKSYEQYF. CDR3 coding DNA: TGCAGCGTTGTTCGAGGGAAATCCTACGAGCAGTACTTC.

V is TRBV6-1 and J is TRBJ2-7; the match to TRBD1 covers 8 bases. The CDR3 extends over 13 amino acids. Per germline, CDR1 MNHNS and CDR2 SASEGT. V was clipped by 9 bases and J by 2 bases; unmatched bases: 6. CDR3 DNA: TGTGCCAGTATGACAGGGGCGACCTACGAGCAGTACTTC. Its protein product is CASMTGATYEQYF.

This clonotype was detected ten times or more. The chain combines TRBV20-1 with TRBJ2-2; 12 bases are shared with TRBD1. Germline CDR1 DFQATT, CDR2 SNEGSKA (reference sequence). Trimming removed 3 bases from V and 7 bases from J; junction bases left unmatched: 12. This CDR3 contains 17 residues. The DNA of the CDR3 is TGCAGTGCTAGCCTGACTAGGGGACAGGGGGCGGTCGGGGAGCTGTTTTTT. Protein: CSASLTRGQGAVGELFF.